This is a list of T cell receptor beta chains from one sample in a study of B cell selection in AIRE deficiency. Measured with immunoSEQ multiplex PCR; TCRdb has only the in-frame clones, and not every one. In the table there are about 18,000 clones, 90% to 95% of which are singletons. The specimen sequenced was CD4+CD25+ Tregs sorted from PBMCs. The source is a human donor in good health. The CDR3 runs from the conserved cysteine through the conserved F or W. A D gene is named only where the DNA matches it firmly.

TRBD2,TRBV5-6,TRBJ2-3,TGTGCTGACCCGGGGGCGTCTAGCGGGCGCTACACAGATACGCAGTATTTT,CADPGASSGRYTDTQYF
.,TRBV5-1,TRBJ1-1,TGCGCCAGCAGCTTGGGCCTGAACACTGAAGCTTTCTTT,CASSLGLNTEAFF
.,TRBV29-1,TRBJ2-1,TGCAGCGTTGGATCCCAGTCGGGCTCCTACAATGAGCAGTTCTTC,CSVGSQSGSYNEQFF
.,TRBV28,TRBJ2-5,TGTGCCACCTTCGGGGGCCTGTTAGAGACCCAGTACTTC,CATFGGLLETQYF
TRBD1,TRBV4-3,TRBJ1-6,TGCGCCAGCAGCCAAGTTCTCACAGGGGTTGGTTCACCCCTCCACTTT,CASSQVLTGVGSPLHF
.,TRBV5-1,TRBJ1-1,TGCGCCAGCAGCTTGCCCTTGCGGGGGATAGGGAACACTGAAGCTTTCTTT,CASSLPLRGIGNTEAFF
TRBD1,TRBV10-3,TRBJ1-2,TGTGCCATCAGTGAGTCAGGACAGGGGTTTGTTCCTTATGGCTACACCTTC,CAISESGQGFVPYGYTF
.,TRBV2,TRBJ2-7,TGTGCCAGCAGTGACAGGGGTACCTACTACGAGCAGTACTTC,CASSDRGTYYEQYF
.,TRBV11-1,TRBJ2-7,TGTGCCAGCAGCTTAGGGGAGTACCACGAGCAGTACTTC,CASSLGEYHEQYF
.,TRBV28,TRBJ2-7,TGTGCCAGCAGACCCGTCGGGACAGCTCTAGGACTATCGTTCCGGTACGAGCAGTACTTC,CASRPVGTALGLSFRYEQYF
TRBD1,TRBV7-9,TRBJ1-3,TGTGCCAGCAGCGGTGGACAGGGCGGCTCTGGAAACACCATATATTTT,CASSGGQGGSGNTIYF
.,TRBV4-2,TRBJ2-5,TGTGCCAGCAGCCAAGACCCCAGAGGGGCGGAGACCCAGTACTTC,CASSQDPRGAETQYF
.,TRBV5-4,TRBJ1-3,TGTGCCAGCAGCTTGGCGCCGGGGCCCGAAGGAAACACCATATATTTT,CASSLAPGPEGNTIYF
.,TRBV11-2,TRBJ2-7,TGTGCCAGCAGCTTTACGGGACCCGGATACGAGCAGTACTTC,CASSFTGPGYEQYF